Below, 14 T cell receptor beta chains from the same sample are listed, as sequenced in a study of T-cell memory formation after mild COVID-19. A single record per CDR3 protein comes from TCRdb applying MiXCR to the 5' RACE reads. Among around 410,000 distinct CDR3 sequences, about a quarter were seen once, and the ten largest hold about 12%. Sequenced material: PBMCs or a T cell subset sorted from them (not recorded which). The source of these receptors is an adult woman who had mild COVID-19 (a few samples of this study predate the infection). Cell type and time point are not known.

This clonotype was seen more than once but under ten times. The chain uses TRBV29-1 and TRBJ2-2, with a tentative D call TRBD2 (5 bases). The CDR3 sequence is 16 residues long. Germline CDR1 SQVTM, CDR2 ANQGSEA. The V and J ends lost 4 bases and 4 bases respectively, with 19 bases between them. This CDR3 is CSVGWVRGVGTGELFF. CDR3 in DNA: TGCAGCGTTGGCTGGGTTCGGGGAGTGGGCACCGGGGAGCTGTTTTTT.

This chain joins TRBV12-3 or TRBV12-4 and TRBJ2-1; D call uncertain. V shed 8 bases and J shed 3 bases, with 11 bases lying between them. The CDR3 consists of 13 residues. The CDR3 bases are TGTGCCAGCCTAATGGAGATCTACAATGAGCAGTTCTTC. Encoded protein: CASLMEIYNEQFF.

The chain links TRBV19 to TRBJ1-1; 7 bases fit TRBD1. CDR3 length: 13 amino acids. Germline CDR1 and CDR2: LNHDA and SQIVND (reference sequence). V lost 9 bases to trimming and J lost 1 base; unmatched junction nucleotides: 5. The DNA for the CDR3 is TGTGCCAGCCAATACAGGGGGAACACTGAAGCTTTCTTT. Amino acid sequence: CASQYRGNTEAFF.

This clonotype was counted a few times. This chain uses TRBV10-3 with TRBJ2-7; D remains unclear. Germline CDR1 and CDR2: ENHRY and SYGVKD. The CDR3 runs to 13 residues. Between the trimmed V and J ends, which lost 0 bases and 2 bases, there was a span of 5 bases. The CDR3 loop is CAISESKPYEQYF. The CDR3 nucleotides are TGTGCCATCAGTGAGTCCAAACCCTACGAGCAGTACTTC.

This clonotype was detected a few times. The J gene is TRBJ2-7, the V gene TRBV5-1, with D perhaps TRBD2 (6 bases). The germline gives CDR1 SGHRS, CDR2 YFSETQ. Deletions cut 0 bases from V and 0 bases from J, with 13 bases between. The CDR3 extends over 16 amino acids. This CDR3 is CASSLGEVRSSYEQYF. The CDR3 nucleotides read TGCGCCAGCAGCTTGGGGGAGGTAAGAAGCTCCTACGAGCAGTACTTC.

CDR3 sequence (DNA): TGCGCCAGCAGCTGGGCGGGGGCCCCACTCGAGCAGTACTTC. Translation gives CASSWAGAPLEQYF. This chain uses TRBV5-1 with TRBJ2-7; a weak D match, TRBD2 (7 bases). The germline V gene encodes CDR1 SGHRS and CDR2 YFSETQ. This CDR3 comprises 14 residues. V was trimmed by 3 bases and J by 6 bases, leaving 16 bases between them.

The rearrangement joins TRBV15 to TRBJ1-2; unclear D gene. The CDR3 contains 13 residues. Germline-derived CDR1 and CDR2 are LNHNV and YYDKDF (reference sequence). V lost 0 bases to trimming and J lost 8 bases, with 10 bases between them. CDR3 DNA: TGTGCCACCAGCAGAGACAGGAAGCGGGGCTACACCTTC. Translation: CATSRDRKRGYTF. Full variable domain (remainder filled in from reference TRBV15 and TRBJ1-2): DAMVIQNPRYQVTQFGKPVTLSCSQTLNHNVMYWYQQKSSQAPKLLFHYYDKDFNNEADTPDNFQSRRPNTSFCFLDIRSPGLGDTAMYLCATSRDRKRGYTFGSGTRLTVV.

The CDR3 nucleotides are TGCGCCAGCAGCTACCCCACAGATACGCAGTATTTT. Its protein product is CASSYPTDTQYF. The gene calls are TRBV5-1 and TRBJ2-3; D call uncertain. From germline, CDR1 is SGHRS and CDR2 YFSETQ. V lost 3 bases, J lost 2 bases, and 4 bases lay in between. CDR3 size: 12 residues.

This clonotype was seen more than once but under ten times. The V gene is TRBV5-1, the J gene TRBJ2-2; D call uncertain. CDR1 SGHRS and CDR2 YFSETQ come from the germline V gene. The CDR3 loop spans 16 amino acids. V was shortened by 0 bases and J by 0 bases, with 9 bases between the two germline ends. DNA of the CDR3: TGCGCCAGCAGCTTGGCCGGGCAGGCGAACACCGGGGAGCTGTTTTTT. Its translation: CASSLAGQANTGELFF.

This chain links TRBV21-1 with TRBJ1-2. TRBV21-1 is shown as a pseudogene. The CDR3 sequence is 13 residues long. In DNA, the CDR3 is TGTGCCAGCTCCCTCCATTATAACTATGGCTACACCTTC. As protein: CASSLHYNYGYTF.

The chain uses TRBV20-1 and TRBJ2-7, with 7 positions matching TRBD2. The CDR3 totals 15 residues. Germline trimming cut 2 bases from V and 0 bases from J; bases unmatched to any gene: 7. Germline loops: CDR1 DFQATT, CDR2 SNEGSKA (reference sequence). This CDR3 reads CSARSRLAASYEQYF. The CDR3 DNA follows: TGCAGTGCTAGATCACGGCTAGCGGCCTCCTACGAGCAGTACTTC.

The chain links TRBV5-1 to TRBJ2-7, with 9 positions matching TRBD1. The CDR3 contains 14 residues. Germline loops: CDR1 SGHRS, CDR2 YFSETQ. The V and J ends lost 5 bases and 3 bases, in that order; junction bases with no gene match: 6. The CDR3 nucleotides read TGCGCCAGCAGGTATTCGGACAGGGGCTACGAGCAGTACTTC. Amino acid sequence: CASRYSDRGYEQYF.

V usage is TRBV29-1 and J usage is TRBJ2-7, with 8 nucleotides matching TRBD1. Per germline, CDR1 SQVTM and CDR2 ANQGSEA. This CDR3 comprises 14 residues. V gave up 2 bases and J gave up 2 bases; unmatched junction bases: 5. The DNA for the CDR3 is TGCAGCGTTGAATACACAGGGGGTACCTACGAGCAGTACTTC. It encodes CSVEYTGGTYEQYF.

In this sample, this clonotype turned up a few times. The rearrangement joins TRBV2 to TRBJ2-7; TRBD1 aligns across 8 bases. In germline, CDR1 is SNHLY, CDR2 FYNNEI. Trimming cost V 5 bases and J 3 bases; bases outside gene matches: 12. CDR3 length equals 16 residues. CDR3 nucleotides: TGTGCCAGCAGTCGTATTCGAGGGACAGGACACTACGAGCAGTACTTC. This codes for CASSRIRGTGHYEQYF.